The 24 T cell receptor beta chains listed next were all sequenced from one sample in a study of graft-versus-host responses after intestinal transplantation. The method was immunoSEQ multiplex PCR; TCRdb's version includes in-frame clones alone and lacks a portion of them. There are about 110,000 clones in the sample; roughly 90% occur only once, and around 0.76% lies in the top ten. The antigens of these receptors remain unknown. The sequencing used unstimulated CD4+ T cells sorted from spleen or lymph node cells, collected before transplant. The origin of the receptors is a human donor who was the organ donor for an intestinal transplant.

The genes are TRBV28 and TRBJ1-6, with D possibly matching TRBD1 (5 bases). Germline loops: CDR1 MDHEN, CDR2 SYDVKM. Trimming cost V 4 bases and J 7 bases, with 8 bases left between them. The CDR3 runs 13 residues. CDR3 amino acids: CASSSHRNSPLHF. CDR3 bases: TGTGCCAGCAGTTCTCACAGGAATTCACCCCTCCACTTT. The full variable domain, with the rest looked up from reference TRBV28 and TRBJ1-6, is DVKVTQSSRYLVKRTGEKVFLECVQDMDHENMFWYRQDPGLGLRLIYFSYDVKMKEKGDIPEGYSVSREKKERFSLILESASTNQTSMYLCASSSHRNSPLHFGNGTRLTVT.

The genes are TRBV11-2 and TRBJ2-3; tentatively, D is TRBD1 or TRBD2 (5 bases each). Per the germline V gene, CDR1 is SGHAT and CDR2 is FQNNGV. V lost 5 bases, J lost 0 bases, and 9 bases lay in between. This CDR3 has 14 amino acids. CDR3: CASSRDQSTDTQYF. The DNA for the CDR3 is TGTGCCAGCAGCCGGGACCAAAGCACAGATACGCAGTATTTT.

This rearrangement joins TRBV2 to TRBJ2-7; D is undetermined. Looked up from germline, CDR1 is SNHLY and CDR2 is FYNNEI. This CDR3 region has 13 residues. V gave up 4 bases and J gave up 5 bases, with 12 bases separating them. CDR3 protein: CASSGNEADEQYF. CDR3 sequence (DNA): TGTGCCAGCAGTGGCAACGAGGCGGACGAGCAGTACTTC.

The CDR3 region is CASKGVNIHEQYF. The CDR3 DNA reads as TGTGCCAGCAAAGGGGTTAACATCCACGAGCAGTACTTC. The chain employs TRBV2 and TRBJ2-7; weak D call: TRBD1 (5 bases). This CDR3 has 13 amino acids. V shed 7 bases and J shed 5 bases, with 15 bases lying between them. From germline, CDR1 is SNHLY and CDR2 FYNNEI.

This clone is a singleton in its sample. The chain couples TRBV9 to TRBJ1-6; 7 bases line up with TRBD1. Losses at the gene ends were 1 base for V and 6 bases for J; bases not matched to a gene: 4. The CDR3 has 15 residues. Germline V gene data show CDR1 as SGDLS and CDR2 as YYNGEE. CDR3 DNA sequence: TGTGCCAGCAGCGTAAGGGGGCGAAGTAATTCACCCCTCCACTTT. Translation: CASSVRGRSNSPLHF.

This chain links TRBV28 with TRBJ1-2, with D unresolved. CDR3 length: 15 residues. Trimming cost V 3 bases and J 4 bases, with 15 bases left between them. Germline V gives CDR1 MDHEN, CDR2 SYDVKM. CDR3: CASSLWRLSGYGYTF. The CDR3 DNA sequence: TGTGCCAGCAGTTTGTGGCGGTTGTCCGGCTATGGCTACACCTTC.

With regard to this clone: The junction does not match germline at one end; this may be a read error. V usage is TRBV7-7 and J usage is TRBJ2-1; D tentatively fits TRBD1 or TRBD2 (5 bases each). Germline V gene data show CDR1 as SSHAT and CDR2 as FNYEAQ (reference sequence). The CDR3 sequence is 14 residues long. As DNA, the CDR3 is TGTGCTAGCAGCCCCGGGACCCAAAGGGAGGAGCAGTTCTTC. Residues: CASSPGTQREEQFF.

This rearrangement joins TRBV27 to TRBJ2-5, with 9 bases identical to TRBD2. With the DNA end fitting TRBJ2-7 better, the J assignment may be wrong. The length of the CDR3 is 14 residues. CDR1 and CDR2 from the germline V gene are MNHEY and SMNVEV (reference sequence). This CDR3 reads CASRDSGRPSEQYF. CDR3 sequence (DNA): TGTGCCAGCAGAGATAGCGGGAGACCCTCCGAGCAGTACTTC.

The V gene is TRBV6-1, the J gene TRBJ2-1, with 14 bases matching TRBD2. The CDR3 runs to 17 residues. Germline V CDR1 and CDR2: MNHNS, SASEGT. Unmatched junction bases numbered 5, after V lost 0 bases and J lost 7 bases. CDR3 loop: CASSEARTSGRMNEQFF. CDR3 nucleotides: TGTGCCAGCAGTGAAGCTAGGACTAGCGGGAGGATGAATGAGCAGTTCTTC.

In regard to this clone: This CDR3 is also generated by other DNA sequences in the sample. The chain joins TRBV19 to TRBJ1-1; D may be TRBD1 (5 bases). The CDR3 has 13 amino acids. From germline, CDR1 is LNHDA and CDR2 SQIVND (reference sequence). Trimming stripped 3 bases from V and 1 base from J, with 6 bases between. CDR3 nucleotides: TGTGCCAGTAGTATCGGGGGGAACACTGAAGCTTTCTTT. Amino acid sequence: CASSIGGNTEAFF.

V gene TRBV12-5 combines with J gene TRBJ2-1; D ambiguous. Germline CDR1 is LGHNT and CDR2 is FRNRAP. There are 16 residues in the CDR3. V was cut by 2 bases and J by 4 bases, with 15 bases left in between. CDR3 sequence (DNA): TGTGCTAGTGGTTTGCTGTGGGAAATTCGGTACAATGAGCAGTTCTTC. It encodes CASGLLWEIRYNEQFF.

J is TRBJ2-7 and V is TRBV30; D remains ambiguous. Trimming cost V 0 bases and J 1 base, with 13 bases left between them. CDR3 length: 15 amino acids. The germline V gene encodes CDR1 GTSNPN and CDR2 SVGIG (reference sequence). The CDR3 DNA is TGTGCCTGGAGTGTATCTCCCGGCAGGTCCTACGAGCAGTACTTC. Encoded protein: CAWSVSPGRSYEQYF.

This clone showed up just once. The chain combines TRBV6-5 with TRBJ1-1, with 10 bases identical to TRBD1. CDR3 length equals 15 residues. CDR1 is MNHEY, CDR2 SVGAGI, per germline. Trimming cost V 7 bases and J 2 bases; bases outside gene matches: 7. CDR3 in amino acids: CASKRDRGLNTEAFF. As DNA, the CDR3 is TGTGCCAGCAAAAGAGACAGGGGGCTTAACACTGAAGCTTTCTTT.

The CDR3 DNA is TGTGCCAGTAGTATCCCAAGAAACTATGGCTACACCTTC. Protein sequence: CASSIPRNYGYTF. V gene TRBV19 combines with J gene TRBJ1-2, with D hard to call. Germline-derived CDR1 and CDR2 are LNHDA and SQIVND (reference sequence). The CDR3 extends over 13 amino acids. V lost 3 bases to trimming and J lost 2 bases, with 7 bases between them. Using reference TRBV19 and TRBJ1-2 for the parts outside the CDR3, the full variable domain is DGGITQSPKYLFRKEGQNVTLSCEQNLNHDAMYWYRQDPGQGLRLIYYSQIVNDFQKGDIAEGYSVSREKKESFPLTVTSAQKNPTAFYLCASSIPRNYGYTFGSGTRLTVV.

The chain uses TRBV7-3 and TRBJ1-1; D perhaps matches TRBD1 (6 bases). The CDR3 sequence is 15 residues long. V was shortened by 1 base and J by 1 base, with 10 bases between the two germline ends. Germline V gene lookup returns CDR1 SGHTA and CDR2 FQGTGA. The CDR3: CASSLIGGANTEAFF. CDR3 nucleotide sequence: TGTGCCAGCAGCTTAATTGGGGGGGCGAACACTGAAGCTTTCTTT.

In DNA form, the CDR3 reads TGTGCCAGCAGTTACTCGAAGGGGGCCTTCACAGATACGCAGTATTTT. Residues: CASSYSKGAFTDTQYF. The genes are TRBV6-5 and TRBJ2-3; the match to TRBD1 covers 7 bases. V was pared by 0 bases and J by 2 bases, with 5 bases of the junction left unmatched. This CDR3 spans 16 amino acids. Germline CDR1 and CDR2: MNHEY and SVGAGI.

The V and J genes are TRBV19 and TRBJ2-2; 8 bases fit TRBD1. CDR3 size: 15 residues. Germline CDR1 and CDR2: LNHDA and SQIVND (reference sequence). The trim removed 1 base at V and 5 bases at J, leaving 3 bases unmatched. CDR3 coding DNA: TGTGCCAGTAGTATAGGGGACAGGTTAACCGGGGAGCTGTTTTTT. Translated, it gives CASSIGDRLTGELFF.

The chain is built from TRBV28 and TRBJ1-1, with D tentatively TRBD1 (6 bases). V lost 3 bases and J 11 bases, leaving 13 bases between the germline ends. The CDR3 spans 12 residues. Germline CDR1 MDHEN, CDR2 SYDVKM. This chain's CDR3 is CASSFGGAPAFF. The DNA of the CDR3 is TGTGCCAGCAGTTTTGGGGGGGCGCCGGCTTTCTTT.

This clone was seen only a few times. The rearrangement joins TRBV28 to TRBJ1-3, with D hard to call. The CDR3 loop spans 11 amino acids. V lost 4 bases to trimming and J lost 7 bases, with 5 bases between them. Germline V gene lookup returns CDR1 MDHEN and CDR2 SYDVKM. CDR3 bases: TGTGCCAGCAGTTCTATGAACACCATATATTTT. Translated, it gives CASSSMNTIYF.

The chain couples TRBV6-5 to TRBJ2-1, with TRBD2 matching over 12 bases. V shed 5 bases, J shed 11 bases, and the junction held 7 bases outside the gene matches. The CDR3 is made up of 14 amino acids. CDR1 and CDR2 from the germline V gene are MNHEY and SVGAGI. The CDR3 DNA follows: TGTGCCAGCAGTCCGGGACTAGCGGGCGTTAAGCAGTTCTTC. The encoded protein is CASSPGLAGVKQFF.

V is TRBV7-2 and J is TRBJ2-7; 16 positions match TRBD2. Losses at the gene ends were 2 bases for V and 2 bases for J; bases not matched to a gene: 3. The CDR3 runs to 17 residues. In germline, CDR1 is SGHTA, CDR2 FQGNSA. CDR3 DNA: TGTGCCAGCAGCTTATTAGGGACTAGCGGGAGGGCCTACGAGCAGTACTTC. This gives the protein CASSLLGTSGRAYEQYF.

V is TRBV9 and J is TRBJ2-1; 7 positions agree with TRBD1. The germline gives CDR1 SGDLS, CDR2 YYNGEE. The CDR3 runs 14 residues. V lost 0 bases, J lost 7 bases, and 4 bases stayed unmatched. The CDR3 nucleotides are TGTGCCAGCAGCGTAGATTGGGGACAGAATGAGCAGTTCTTC. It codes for CASSVDWGQNEQFF.

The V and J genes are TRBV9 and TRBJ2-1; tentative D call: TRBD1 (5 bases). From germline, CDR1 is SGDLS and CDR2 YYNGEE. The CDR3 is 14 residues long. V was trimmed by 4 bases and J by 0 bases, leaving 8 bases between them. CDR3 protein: CASSQGISYNEQFF. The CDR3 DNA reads TGTGCCAGCAGCCAGGGAATCTCCTACAATGAGCAGTTCTTC. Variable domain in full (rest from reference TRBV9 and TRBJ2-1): DSGVTQTPKHLITATGQRVTLRCSPRSGDLSVYWYQQSLDQGLQFLIQYYNGEERAKGNILERFSAQQFPDLHSELNLSSLELGDSALYFCASSQGISYNEQFFGPGTRLTVL.

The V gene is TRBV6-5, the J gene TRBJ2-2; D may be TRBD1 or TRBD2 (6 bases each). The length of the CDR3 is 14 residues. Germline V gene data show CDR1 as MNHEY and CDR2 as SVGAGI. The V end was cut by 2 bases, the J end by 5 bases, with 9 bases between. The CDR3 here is CASSYGGPTGELFF. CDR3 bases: TGTGCCAGCAGTTACGGGGGGCCGACCGGGGAGCTGTTTTTT.